The rows below give T cell receptor beta chains drawn from one sample of a study of metastatic and nonmetastatic thyroid tumors. Using MiXCR, TCRdb reanalyzed the PCR reads. The sample lists roughly 20,000 clones, approximately 20% seen once, with more than 20% in the top ten. Specimen: blood. Receptors originate from a male donor with papillary thyroid cancer or a benign thyroid nodule (not recorded which). Some clones in this sample may be carry-over from other donors' samples. The CDR3 runs from the conserved cysteine through the conserved F or W. D genes are given only for firm matches. Part of the rows lack a size; the others show once, few, many or a class for expanded clones.

D	V	J	size	length	CDR3	DNA
NA	TRBV6-1	TRBJ1-1	NA	14	CASIRWGDGTEPFF	NA
TRBD1	TRBV9	TRBJ2-4	many	15	CASSVDGTGADIQYF	TGTGCCAGCAGCGTAGACGGGACAGGGGCGGACATTCAGTACTTC
NA	TRBV5-4	TRBJ1-2	many	13	CASSLADNYGYTF	TGTGCCAGCAGCTTGGCAGATAACTATGGCTACACCTTC
NA	TRBV5-1	TRBJ1-2	many	14	CASSLDPGVYGYTF	TGCGCCAGCAGCTTGGATCCGGGGGTCTATGGCTACACCTTC
TRBD2	TRBV5-4	TRBJ2-3	many	17	CASSLDSLAGEFDTQYF	TGTGCCAGCAGCTTGGATTCGCTAGCGGGAGAATTTGATACGCAGTATTTT
NA	TRBV6-1	TRBJ2-7	medium-sized	15	CASSAWGDSSYEQYF	TGTGCCAGCAGTGCCTGGGGGGACTCCTCCTACGAGCAGTACTTC
TRBD1	TRBV28	TRBJ2-4	many	13	CASGGQVLNIQYF	TGTGCCAGCGGGGGACAGGTGTTAAACATTCAGTACTTC
NA	TRBV2	TRBJ2-7	NA	16	CASSPPVGTPPYEQYF	TGTGCCAGCAGCCCCCCCGTGGGGACGCCTCCCTACGAGCAGTACTTC
NA	TRBV11-2	TRBJ2-7	NA	11	CASSLDLEQYF	TGTGCCAGCAGCTTAGATCTGGAGCAGTACTTC
NA	TRBV29-1	TRBJ2-1	NA	13	CSVESGRYNEQFF	TGCAGCGTTGAGTCGGGACGCTACAATGAGCAGTTCTTC
NA	TRBV20-1	TRBJ2-5	many	15	CSASFDRTPQETQYF	TGCAGTGCTAGTTTCGACAGGACGCCACAAGAGACCCAGTACTTC
NA	TRBV7-3	TRBJ2-5	many	15	CASSVTGQMQETQYF	TGTGCCAGCAGCGTGACGGGACAAATGCAAGAGACCCAGTACTTC
TRBD2	TRBV11-2	TRBJ2-7	NA	14	CASILASGGGEQYF	TGTGCCAGCATCTTAGCATCGGGAGGAGGCGAGCAGTACTTC
NA	TRBV2	TRBJ2-1	many	13	CASSRIPGPGEFF	TGTGCCAGCAGCCGAATTCCGGGACCAGGGGAGTTCTTC
NA	TRBV20-1	TRBJ1-5	NA	16	CSASLPETYSNQPQHF	TGCAGTGCCTCCCTTCCGGAGACATATAGCAATCAGCCCCAGCATTTT
TRBD2	TRBV20-1	TRBJ2-3	many	15	CSASNPGGRTDTQYF	TGCAGTGCTAGTAACCCGGGGGGGCGCACAGATACGCAGTATTTT
NA	TRBV25-1	TRBJ1-4	medium-sized	16	CASSYYKGREGEKLFF	TGTGCCAGCAGTTATTACAAGGGCAGGGAGGGTGAAAAACTGTTTTTT
NA	TRBV4-1	TRBJ2-5	few	15	CASSRGRVPGETQYF	TGCGCCAGCAGCCGCGGACGGGTGCCCGGGGAGACCCAGTACTTC
TRBD1	TRBV6-4	TRBJ2-2	many	14	CASSGQGETGELFF	TGTGCCAGCAGTGGACAGGGCGAAACCGGGGAGCTGTTTTTT
NA	TRBV2	TRBJ1-2	few	15	CASRQGSQGDYGYTF	TGTGCCAGCAGGCAGGGTTCGCAGGGCGACTATGGCTACACCTTC
NA	TRBV12-5	TRBJ2-2	many	18	CASAADQWGSTNTGELFF	TGTGCTAGTGCCGCAGATCAATGGGGTAGCACGAACACCGGGGAGCTGTTTTTT
NA	TRBV3-1	TRBJ1-6	many	12	CASSFGGSPLHF	TGTGCCAGCAGCTTCGGGGGTTCACCCCTCCACTTT
TRBD2	TRBV11-1	TRBJ2-1	NA	16	CASIHGGLAGVLEQFF	TGTGCCAGCATCCACGGCGGACTAGCGGGAGTCCTGGAGCAGTTCTTC
NA	TRBV12-3/TRBV12-4	TRBJ1-2	NA	11	CASGSMAGYTF	TGTGCCAGCGGTTCCATGGCGGGTTACACCTTC
NA	TRBV2	TRBJ2-7	NA	16	CASSPCTVGSIYEQYF	TGTGCCAGCAGTCCTTGTACAGTGGGCAGCATATACGAGCAGTACTTC
NA	TRBV20-1	TRBJ1-3	many	14	CSARHFGSGNTIYF	TGCAGTGCTAGACACTTCGGGTCTGGAAACACCATATATTTT
NA	TRBV11-3	TRBJ1-2	many	17	CASSWRGLGVTHYGYTF	TGTGCCAGCAGCTGGAGAGGCCTGGGGGTGACCCACTATGGCTACACCTTC
TRBD1	TRBV30	TRBJ1-4	medium-sized	14	CAWSPGQLNEKLFF	TGTGCCTGGAGTCCGGGACAGCTTAATGAAAAACTGTTTTTT
NA	TRBV4-1	TRBJ1-6	once	13	CASSQDPVSPLHF	TGCGCCAGCAGCCAAGATCCGGTCTCACCCCTCCACTTT
NA	TRBV3-1	TRBJ2-7	NA	12	CASSARAGEQYF	TGTGCCAGCAGCGCCAGGGCTGGCGAGCAGTACTTC
NA	TRBV5-1	TRBJ2-6	many	18	CASSLVAGFVTGANVLTF	TGCGCCAGCAGCTTGGTGGCAGGGTTCGTGACTGGGGCCAACGTCCTGACTTTC
NA	TRBV6-1	TRBJ1-2	many	13	CATLKDDNYGYTF	TGTGCCACTTTAAAGGATGACAACTATGGCTACACCTTC
NA	TRBV11-1	TRBJ1-1	few	16	CASSSTDRPADTEAFF	TGTGCCAGCAGCTCTACAGACAGGCCCGCTGACACTGAAGCTTTCTTT
NA	TRBV20-1	TRBJ1-1	many	16	CSASRDRRYMNTEAFF	TGCAGTGCTAGCAGAGACAGGCGGTACATGAACACTGAAGCTTTCTTT
TRBD1	TRBV2	TRBJ1-1	NA	14	CASSQPAGGTEAFF	TGTGCCAGCAGTCAGCCCGCAGGGGGAACTGAAGCTTTCTTT
NA	TRBV20-1	TRBJ1-1	many	13	CSAPAGGNTEAFF	TGCAGTGCCCCGGCGGGGGGGAACACTGAAGCTTTCTTT
TRBD1	TRBV7-3	TRBJ2-4	many	16	CASSLLGQGFGNIQYF	TGTGCCAGCAGCTTACTGGGACAGGGGTTTGGAAACATTCAGTACTTC
TRBD1	TRBV7-3	TRBJ1-2	NA	14	CASRPQGDGYGYTF	TGTGCCAGCAGACCCCAGGGGGACGGATATGGCTACACCTTC
TRBD1	TRBV6-6	TRBJ1-2	many	14	CASSYLGTGKGYTF	TGTGCCAGCAGTTACCTCGGGACAGGAAAGGGCTACACCTTC
TRBD2	TRBV27	TRBJ2-7	few	14	CASSLAGWYYGQYF	TGTGCCAGCAGCTTAGCGGGGTGGTACTACGGGCAGTACTTC
TRBD1	TRBV27	TRBJ2-7	NA	13	CATRDRGLGEQYF	TGTGCCACCCGGGACAGGGGATTAGGCGAGCAGTACTTC